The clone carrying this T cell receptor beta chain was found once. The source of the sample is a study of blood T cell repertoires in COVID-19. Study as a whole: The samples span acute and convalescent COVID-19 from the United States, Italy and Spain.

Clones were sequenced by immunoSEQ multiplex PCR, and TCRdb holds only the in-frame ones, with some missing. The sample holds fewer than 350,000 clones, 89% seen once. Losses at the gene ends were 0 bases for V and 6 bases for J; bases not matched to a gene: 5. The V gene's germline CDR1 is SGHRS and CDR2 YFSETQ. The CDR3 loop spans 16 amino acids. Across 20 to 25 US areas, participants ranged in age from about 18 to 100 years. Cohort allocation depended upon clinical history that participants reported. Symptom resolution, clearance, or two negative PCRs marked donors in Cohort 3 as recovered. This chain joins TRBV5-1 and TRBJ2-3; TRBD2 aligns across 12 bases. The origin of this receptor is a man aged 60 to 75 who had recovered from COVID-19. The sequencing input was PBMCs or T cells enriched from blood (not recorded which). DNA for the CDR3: TGCGCCAGCAGCTTGGGGACTAGCGGGATCCGGGATACGCAGTATTTT. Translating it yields CASSLGTSGIRDTQYF.